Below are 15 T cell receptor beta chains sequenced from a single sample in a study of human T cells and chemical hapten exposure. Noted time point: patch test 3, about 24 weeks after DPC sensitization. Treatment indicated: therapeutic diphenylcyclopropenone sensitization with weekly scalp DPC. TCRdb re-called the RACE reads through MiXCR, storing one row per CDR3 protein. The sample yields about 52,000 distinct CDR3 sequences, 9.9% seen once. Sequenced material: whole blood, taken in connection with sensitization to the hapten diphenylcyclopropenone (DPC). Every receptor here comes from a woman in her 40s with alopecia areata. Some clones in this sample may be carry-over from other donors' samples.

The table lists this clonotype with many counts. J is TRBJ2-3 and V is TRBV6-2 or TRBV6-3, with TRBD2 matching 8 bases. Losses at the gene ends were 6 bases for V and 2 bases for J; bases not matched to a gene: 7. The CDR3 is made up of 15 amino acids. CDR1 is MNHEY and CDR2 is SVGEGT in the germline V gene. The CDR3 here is CASRKRGSYTDTQYF. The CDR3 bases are TGTGCCAGCAGAAAGCGGGGGAGCTACACAGATACGCAGTATTTT.

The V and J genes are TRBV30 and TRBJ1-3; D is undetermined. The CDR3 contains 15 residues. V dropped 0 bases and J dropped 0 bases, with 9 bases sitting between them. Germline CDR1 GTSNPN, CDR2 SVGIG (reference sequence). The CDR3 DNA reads TGTGCCTGGAGTGTTGGCGGTAACTCTGGAAACACCATATATTTT. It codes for CAWSVGGNSGNTIYF.

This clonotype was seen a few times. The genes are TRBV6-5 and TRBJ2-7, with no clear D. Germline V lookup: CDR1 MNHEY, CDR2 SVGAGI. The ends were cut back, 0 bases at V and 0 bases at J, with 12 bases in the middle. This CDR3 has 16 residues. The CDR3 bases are TGTGCCAGCAGTTACTCGGGAACTGCGAGCTCCTACGAGCAGTACTTC. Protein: CASSYSGTASSYEQYF.

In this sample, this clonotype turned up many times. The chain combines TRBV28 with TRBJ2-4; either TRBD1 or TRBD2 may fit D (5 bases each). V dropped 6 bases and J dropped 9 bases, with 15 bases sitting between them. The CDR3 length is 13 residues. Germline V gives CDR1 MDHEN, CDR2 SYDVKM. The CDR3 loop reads CASSPGRRLIQYF. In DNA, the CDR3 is TGTGCCAGCAGCCCGGGACGGCGGCTCATTCAGTACTTC.

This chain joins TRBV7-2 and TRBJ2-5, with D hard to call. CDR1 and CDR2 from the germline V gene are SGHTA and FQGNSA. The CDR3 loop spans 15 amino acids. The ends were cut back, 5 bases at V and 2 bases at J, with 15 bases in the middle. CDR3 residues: CASSQMVRPQETQYF. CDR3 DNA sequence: TGTGCCAGCAGCCAAATGGTCAGGCCGCAAGAGACCCAGTACTTC.

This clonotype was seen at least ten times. Here the CDR3 reads CASSELRASYEQYF. As DNA, the CDR3 is TGTGCCAGCAGTGAATTGAGGGCATCCTACGAGCAGTACTTC. The chain has TRBV6-1 and TRBJ2-7; TRBD2 is a possible D gene (5 bases). Per the germline V gene, CDR1 is MNHNS and CDR2 is SASEGT. Deletions cut 2 bases from V and 1 base from J, with 9 bases between. CDR3 length equals 14 residues.

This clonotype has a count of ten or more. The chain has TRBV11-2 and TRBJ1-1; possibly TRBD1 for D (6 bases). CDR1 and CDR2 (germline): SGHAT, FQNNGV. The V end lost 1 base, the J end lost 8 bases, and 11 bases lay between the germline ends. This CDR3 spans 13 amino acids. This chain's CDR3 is CASSLGTDREAFF. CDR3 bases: TGTGCCAGCAGCTTAGGAACGGACAGAGAAGCTTTCTTT.

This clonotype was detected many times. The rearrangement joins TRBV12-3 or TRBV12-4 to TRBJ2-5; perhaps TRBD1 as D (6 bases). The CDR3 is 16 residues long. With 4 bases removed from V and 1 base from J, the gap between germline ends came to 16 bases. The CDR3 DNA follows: TGTGCCAGCAGTTCCGGCCAGGGGCCTGGCCAAGAGACCCAGTACTTC. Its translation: CASSSGQGPGQETQYF.

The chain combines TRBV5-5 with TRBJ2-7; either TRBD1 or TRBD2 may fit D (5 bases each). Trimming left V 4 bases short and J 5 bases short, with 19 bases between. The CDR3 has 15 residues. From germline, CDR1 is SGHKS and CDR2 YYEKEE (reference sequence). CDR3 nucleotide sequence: TGTGCCAGCAGCGCCCGGGACCAGTTCCAAGACGAGCAGTACTTC. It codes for CASSARDQFQDEQYF.

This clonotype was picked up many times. The CDR3 region is CASSRDRVTEAFF. The CDR3 DNA follows: TGTGCCAGCTCACGTGACAGGGTGACTGAAGCTTTCTTT. The chain has TRBV28 and TRBJ1-1; 7 bases align to TRBD1. In germline, CDR1 is MDHEN, CDR2 SYDVKM. The CDR3 has 13 amino acids. V lost 8 bases, J lost 5 bases, and 8 bases stayed unmatched.

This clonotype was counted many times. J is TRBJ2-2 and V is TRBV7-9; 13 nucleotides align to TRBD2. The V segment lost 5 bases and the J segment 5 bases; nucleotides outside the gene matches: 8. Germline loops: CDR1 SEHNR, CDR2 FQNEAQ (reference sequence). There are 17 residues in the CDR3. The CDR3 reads CASSRRTSGGRTGELFF. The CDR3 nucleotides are TGTGCCAGCAGCCGCCGGACTAGCGGGGGTAGAACCGGGGAGCTGTTTTTT.

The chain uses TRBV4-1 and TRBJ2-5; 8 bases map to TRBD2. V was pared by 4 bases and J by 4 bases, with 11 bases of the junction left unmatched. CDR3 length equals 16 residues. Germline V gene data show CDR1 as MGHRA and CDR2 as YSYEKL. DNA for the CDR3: TGCGCCAGCAGCCCGCCCCGAGCGGGGGAGGTAGAGACCCAGTACTTC. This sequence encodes CASSPPRAGEVETQYF.

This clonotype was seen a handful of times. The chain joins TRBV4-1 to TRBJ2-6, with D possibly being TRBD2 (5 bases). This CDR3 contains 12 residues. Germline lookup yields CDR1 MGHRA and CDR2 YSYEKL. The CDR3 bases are TGCGGGGCGGGCTCTGGGGCCAACGTCCTGACTTTC. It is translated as CGAGSGANVLTF.

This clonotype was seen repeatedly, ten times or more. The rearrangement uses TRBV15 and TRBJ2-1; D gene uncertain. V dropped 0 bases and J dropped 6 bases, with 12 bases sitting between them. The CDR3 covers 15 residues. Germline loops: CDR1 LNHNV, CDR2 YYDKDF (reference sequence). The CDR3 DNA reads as TGTGCCACCAGCAGAGATCAAAGTTCTGGCAATGAGCAGTTCTTC. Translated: CATSRDQSSGNEQFF. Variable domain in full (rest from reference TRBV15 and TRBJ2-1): DAMVIQNPRYQVTQFGKPVTLSCSQTLNHNVMYWYQQKSSQAPKLLFHYYDKDFNNEADTPDNFQSRRPNTSFCFLDIRSPGLGDTAMYLCATSRDQSSGNEQFFGPGTRLTVL.

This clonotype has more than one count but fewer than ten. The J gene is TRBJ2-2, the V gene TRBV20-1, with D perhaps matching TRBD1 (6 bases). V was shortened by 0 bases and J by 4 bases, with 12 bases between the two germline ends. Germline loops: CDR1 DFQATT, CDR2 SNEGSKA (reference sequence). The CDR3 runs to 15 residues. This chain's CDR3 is CSARDRMGATGELFF. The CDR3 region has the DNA TGCAGTGCTAGAGACCGGATGGGGGCCACCGGGGAGCTGTTTTTT.